What follows are 28 T cell receptor beta chains derived from one specimen sequenced in a study of T cell changes during pregnancy in multiple sclerosis. Clones were sequenced by immunoSEQ multiplex PCR, and TCRdb holds only the in-frame ones, with some missing. This sample yields about 3,500 clones, of which 86% are seen a single time; 15% to 20% belongs to the top ten. Sequencing used CD8+ T cells from peripheral blood mononuclear cells, obtained in the first trimester of pregnancy. The receptors originated from a female donor in good health, enrolled as a control in a pregnancy study.

The chain combines TRBV9 with TRBJ2-7, with TRBD2 identical over 7 bases. V was clipped by 3 bases and J by 5 bases; unmatched bases: 11. This CDR3 has 15 amino acids. Germline values: CDR1 SGDLS, CDR2 YYNGEE. The CDR3 loop is CASSGEGRGGDEQYF. CDR3 nucleotides: TGTGCCAGCAGCGGAGAGGGGAGGGGAGGGGACGAGCAGTACTTC. Looking up the rest from reference TRBV9 and TRBJ2-7 gives the full variable domain: DSGVTQTPKHLITATGQRVTLRCSPRSGDLSVYWYQQSLDQGLQFLIQYYNGEERAKGNILERFSAQQFPDLHSELNLSSLELGDSALYFCASSGEGRGGDEQYFGPGTRLTVT.

V usage is TRBV5-4 and J usage is TRBJ1-6; no clear D. This CDR3 has 13 amino acids. Germline CDR1 SGHNT, CDR2 YYREEE (reference sequence). V shed 2 bases and J shed 16 bases, with 16 bases lying between them. CDR3 in amino acids: CASSLPGMGDLHF. In DNA form, the CDR3 reads TGTGCCAGCAGCTTACCCGGGATGGGAGATCTCCACTTT.

This clone turned up a few times. This sequence joins TRBV7-9 and TRBJ1-4; no clear D gene. There are 13 residues in the CDR3. Trimming removed 5 bases from V and 10 bases from J, with 14 bases in between. Germline lookup yields CDR1 SEHNR and CDR2 FQNEAQ (reference sequence). This chain's CDR3 is CASSPHDGGKLFF. The CDR3 region has the DNA TGTGCCAGCAGCCCACATGACGGAGGAAAACTGTTTTTT.

The J gene is TRBJ2-7, the V gene TRBV29-1; 9 nucleotides line up with TRBD1. The V and J ends lost 3 bases and 2 bases, in that order; junction bases with no gene match: 5. The germline CDR1 and CDR2 sequences are SQVTM and ANQGSEA. The CDR3 has 14 amino acids. In DNA, the CDR3 is TGCAGCGTTGATGCGGGGACAGGGACCTACGAGCAGTACTTC. Encoded protein: CSVDAGTGTYEQYF.

The V gene is TRBV7-6, the J gene TRBJ2-3; 14 bases are shared with TRBD2. The V and J ends lost 5 bases and 3 bases, in that order; junction bases with no gene match: 10. The CDR3 has 18 amino acids. Germline-derived CDR1 and CDR2 are SGHVS and FNYEAQ. CDR3 sequence (DNA): TGTGCCAGCAGCCCCGGTCGGACTAGCGGGAGGAGGACAGATACGCAGTATTTT. Protein product: CASSPGRTSGRRTDTQYF.

The count of this clone is one. This chain connects TRBV6-6 to TRBJ1-3; D possibly corresponds to TRBD1 (6 bases). The V gene's germline CDR1 is MNHNY and CDR2 SVGAGI (reference sequence). V gave up 2 bases and J gave up 9 bases, with 20 bases separating them. The CDR3 extends over 16 amino acids. DNA of the CDR3: TGTGCCAGCAGTTACCGACCGGACAGCATCTTAGGCACCATATATTTT. This gives the protein CASSYRPDSILGTIYF.

The genes are TRBV7-8 and TRBJ2-3, with a possible D match to TRBD2 (7 bases). The CDR3 has 15 residues. With 7 bases removed from V and 4 bases from J, the gap between germline ends came to 18 bases. Germline CDR1 and CDR2: SGHVS and FQNEAQ. The CDR3 is CASTLRGGFPDTQYF. Written as DNA, the CDR3 is TGTGCCAGCACCCTTAGGGGGGGCTTCCCAGATACGCAGTATTTT.

This chain uses TRBV19 with TRBJ2-1; 13 positions agree with TRBD2. After removal of 4 bases from V and 9 bases from J, the junction contained 6 bases not matched to a gene. Germline V lookup: CDR1 LNHDA, CDR2 SQIVND (reference sequence). The CDR3 loop spans 15 amino acids. CDR3 in amino acids: CASSTLAGGPGEQFF. The CDR3 coding sequence is TGTGCCAGTAGTACACTAGCGGGAGGGCCGGGTGAGCAGTTCTTC.

This chain uses TRBV5-1 with TRBJ2-5; 9 bases line up with TRBD1. The J call is doubtful: the DNA matches TRBJ2-7 better. CDR1 SGHRS and CDR2 YFSETQ come from the germline V gene. The CDR3 spans 15 residues. CDR3 DNA sequence: TGCGCCAGCAGCTTGGGGGGACAGGGTGGGTACGAGCAGTACTTC. Residues: CASSLGGQGGYEQYF.

The rearrangement links TRBV2 to TRBJ2-5, with 9 bases identical to TRBD1. The CDR3 is made up of 14 amino acids. The junction had 5 bases not matched to a gene; V was cut back by 7 bases and J by 2 bases. From germline, CDR1 is SNHLY and CDR2 FYNNEI. DNA of the CDR3: TGTGCCAGCATCGAGGACAGGGGACAAGAGACCCAGTACTTC. Amino acid sequence: CASIEDRGQETQYF. The variable domain in full, completed from reference TRBV2 and TRBJ2-5, reads EPEVTQTPSHQVTQMGQEVILRCVPISNHLYFYWYRQILGQKVEFLVSFYNNEISEKSEIFDDQFSVERPDGSNFTLKIRSTKLEDSAMYFCASIEDRGQETQYFGPGTRLLVL.

The chain recombines TRBV7-9 with TRBJ2-1; 10 bases are a match to TRBD2. Trimming took 5 bases from V and 6 from J; bases not matched to a gene: 10. Germline V lookup: CDR1 SEHNR, CDR2 FQNEAQ (reference sequence). The CDR3 covers 16 residues. CDR3 nucleotides: TGTGCCAGCAGCCCCTCAGCGGGGGGGCCTTCCAATGAGCAGTTCTTC. Encoded protein: CASSPSAGGPSNEQFF.

The V gene is TRBV7-9, the J gene TRBJ1-6; D remains ambiguous. Germline-derived CDR1 and CDR2 are SEHNR and FQNEAQ (reference sequence). This CDR3 has 14 residues. The V end was cut by 0 bases, the J end by 9 bases, with 9 bases between. This CDR3 is CASSLAVGGSPLHF. CDR3 DNA: TGTGCCAGCAGCTTAGCGGTGGGAGGTTCACCCCTCCACTTT.

This chain joins TRBV13 and TRBJ1-1, with 10 bases that match TRBD1. CDR3 size: 15 residues. In germline, CDR1 is PRHDT, CDR2 FYEKMQ (reference sequence). The V gene end was trimmed by 5 bases and the J gene end by 6 bases; junction bases not matched to a gene: 9. CDR3 nucleotides: TGTGCCAGCAGCCGCTCCGGGACAGGGGACGCTGAAGCTTTCTTT. Translation: CASSRSGTGDAEAFF.

J is TRBJ1-1 and V is TRBV6-5; 9 nucleotides match TRBD1. V dropped 7 bases and J dropped 4; count of bases not matched to a gene: 10. The CDR3 loop spans 15 amino acids. CDR1 and CDR2 (germline): MNHEY, SVGAGI. CDR3 amino acids: CASTLDRGGITEAFF. The DNA of the CDR3 is TGTGCCAGCACCTTGGACAGGGGTGGGATCACTGAAGCTTTCTTT.

This chain uses TRBV5-6 with TRBJ2-2; TRBD2 aligns across 10 bases. CDR3 length: 16 amino acids. Germline loops: CDR1 SGHDT, CDR2 YYEEEE. V trimming: 6 bases; J trimming: 1 base; junction bases outside the gene matches: 6. The CDR3 spells CASNPSGGLNTGELFF. The DNA of the CDR3 is TGTGCCAGCAACCCTAGCGGGGGCCTGAACACCGGGGAGCTGTTTTTT.

The rearrangement links TRBV4-1 to TRBJ1-6; 8 bases are a match to TRBD1. The CDR3 sequence is 17 residues long. J was trimmed by 6 bases and V by 0 bases; bases with no gene match: 7. Germline loops: CDR1 MGHRA, CDR2 YSYEKL. CDR3 DNA sequence: TGCGCCAGCAGCCAAGATACGACAGGGGTGGCTAATTCACCCCTCCACTTT. It yields the protein CASSQDTTGVANSPLHF.

The chain combines TRBV5-5 with TRBJ2-7, with 9 nucleotides matching TRBD2. J lost 5 bases, V lost 1 base, and 7 bases had no gene match. CDR3 length equals 15 residues. Germline loops: CDR1 SGHKS, CDR2 YYEKEE (reference sequence). DNA of the CDR3: TGTGCCAGCAGCTTGTCCCTCCTAGCGGGACACGAGCAGTACTTC. Protein: CASSLSLLAGHEQYF.

The chain recombines TRBV6-5 with TRBJ2-5, with 8 bases lining up with TRBD1. V shed 4 bases, J shed 4 bases, and the junction held 8 bases outside the gene matches. The germline V gene has CDR1 MNHEY and CDR2 SVGAGI. The CDR3 runs to 15 residues. The CDR3 DNA follows: TGTGCCAGCAGTTCCTCGGACAGGGCAGGAGAGACCCAGTACTTC. This translates into CASSSSDRAGETQYF.

The V and J genes are TRBV4-3 and TRBJ2-2, with 7 positions matching TRBD2. V shed 0 bases and J 10 bases; nucleotides not matched to a gene: 11. Germline V gene data show CDR1 as LGHNA and CDR2 as YSLEER. This CDR3 has 16 amino acids. The CDR3 loop is CASSQDSSGGVEELFF. The CDR3 region has the DNA TGCGCCAGCAGCCAAGACTCAAGTGGGGGGGTCGAGGAGCTGTTTTTT.

The chain couples TRBV6-5 to TRBJ2-7; perhaps TRBD2 as D (5 bases). CDR3 length: 15 amino acids. CDR1 is MNHEY and CDR2 is SVGAGI in the germline V gene. Trimming stripped 6 bases from V and 7 bases from J, with 22 bases between. CDR3 nucleotides: TGTGCCAGCAGATTCTCAGCGGATCCAACGGGGGAGCAGTACTTC. Translating it yields CASRFSADPTGEQYF.

The chain combines TRBV10-3 with TRBJ2-7; possibly TRBD2 for D (6 bases). Germline V gene sequence: CDR1 ENHRY, CDR2 SYGVKD. V lost 6 bases and J 7 bases, leaving 22 bases between the germline ends. The CDR3 has 15 amino acids. As DNA, the CDR3 is TGTGCCATCAGCGACCGGGACTCCCGACCCGGGGAGCAGTACTTC. Translated, it gives CAISDRDSRPGEQYF.

A single count supports this clone. The chain is built from TRBV7-9 and TRBJ1-1; D unresolved. V lost 3 bases and J lost 3, with 8 bases in between. Germline V gene sequence: CDR1 SEHNR, CDR2 FQNEAQ (reference sequence). The CDR3 totals 13 residues. CDR3 sequence reads: CASSFGGDTEAFF. CDR3 nucleotides: TGTGCCAGCAGCTTCGGCGGGGACACTGAAGCTTTCTTT.

This rearrangement joins TRBV6-6 to TRBJ1-5, with TRBD1 matching over 9 bases. This CDR3 spans 14 amino acids. V lost 6 bases and J lost 6; bases outside the gene matches: 6. CDR1 MNHNY and CDR2 SVGAGI come from the germline V gene (reference sequence). This CDR3 is CASSPTGGLQPQHF. The CDR3 DNA reads as TGTGCCAGCAGCCCTACAGGGGGCCTTCAGCCCCAGCATTTT.

The rearrangement links TRBV12-5 to TRBJ1-2; 7 positions agree with TRBD1. J was trimmed by 3 bases and V by 6 bases; bases with no gene match: 7. Germline-derived CDR1 and CDR2 are LGHNT and FRNRAP. The CDR3 runs to 14 residues. CDR3 coding DNA: TGTGCTAGTGGCGAAGACAGGGTATACTATGGCTACACCTTC. It translates to CASGEDRVYYGYTF.

The chain has TRBV10-1 and TRBJ1-2; the D is unclear. The V gene lost 4 bases and the J gene lost 8 bases, with 14 bases spanning the gap. Germline assignment: CDR1 WNHNN and CDR2 SYGVQD (reference sequence). The CDR3 extends over 13 amino acids. Written as DNA, the CDR3 is TGCGCCAGCAGTGTTCGAAGGGAGGGAGGCTACACCTTC. Translated: CASSVRREGGYTF.

V gene TRBV27 combines with J gene TRBJ2-7; 7 bases fit TRBD1. The germline gives CDR1 MNHEY, CDR2 SMNVEV (reference sequence). V trimming: 8 bases; J trimming: 2 bases; junction bases outside the gene matches: 6. This CDR3 has 13 residues. The DNA of the CDR3 is TGTGCCAGCGTGGACAGGACCACCTACGAGCAGTACTTC. It encodes CASVDRTTYEQYF.

The chain links TRBV6-6 to TRBJ2-7; D gene unclear. V lost 6 bases to trimming and J lost 4 bases, with 13 bases between them. CDR1 and CDR2 from the germline V gene are MNHNY and SVGAGI (reference sequence). CDR3 size: 13 residues. CDR3 sequence reads: CASSSIRQYEQYF. The CDR3, as DNA: TGTGCCAGCAGCTCAATCAGGCAGTACGAGCAGTACTTC.

In its sample, this clone was seen a few times. The gene calls are TRBV25-1 and TRBJ2-3; a weak D match, TRBD2 (7 bases). The V and J ends lost 1 base and 6 bases respectively, with 14 bases between them. This CDR3 spans 15 amino acids. From germline, CDR1 is MGHDK and CDR2 SYGVNS. For the CDR3, the DNA is TGTGCCAGCAGTGAATGGGGGGGCCTCGGGGATACGCAGTATTTT. It translates to CASSEWGGLGDTQYF.